Reported below is one TCR beta chain. The germline V and J ends were trimmed by 3 bases and 5 bases, with 11 bases remaining between them. The CDR3 has 14 amino acids. Germline V gene sequence: CDR1 MGHRA, CDR2 YSYEKL. Under the authors' procedure: Amplification with reference gene primers provided the estimates of nucleated cell counts. Data came from immunoSEQ multiplex PCR; TCRdb stores just in-frame clones and leaves some out. V, J and clone size were drawn from that table, and D and trimming were deduced from the DNA. This sample has tens of thousands of clones, with around nine tenths found just once. This specimen belongs to a study of blood T cell repertoires in COVID-19. Study-level information: Sites across the United States, Italy and Spain contributed samples from acute and convalescent COVID-19. T cells, B-cell-depleted T cells, or PBMCs provided the cDNA or gDNA that served as material.

This sequence joins TRBV4-1 and TRBJ2-1, with a possible D match to TRBD2 (6 bases). The receptor comes from a human donor in a cohort sampled during active COVID-19. Sequences were obtained from peripheral blood. The CDR3 DNA sequence: TGCGCCAGCAGCCATTCTAGCGCCAACAATGAGCAGTTCTTC. Translating gives CASSHSSANNEQFF.